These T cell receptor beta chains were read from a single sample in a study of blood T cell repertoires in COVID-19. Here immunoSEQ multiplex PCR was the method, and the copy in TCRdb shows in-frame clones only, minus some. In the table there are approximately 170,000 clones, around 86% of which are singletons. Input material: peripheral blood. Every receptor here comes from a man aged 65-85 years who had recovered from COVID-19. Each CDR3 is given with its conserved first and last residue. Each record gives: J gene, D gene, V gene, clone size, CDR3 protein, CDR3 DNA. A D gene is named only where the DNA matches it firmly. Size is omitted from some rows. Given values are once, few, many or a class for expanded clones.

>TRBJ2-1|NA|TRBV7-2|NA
CASSLAGGVVNEQFF
TGTGCCAGCAGCTTAGCGGGGGGTGTAGTCAATGAGCAGTTCTTC
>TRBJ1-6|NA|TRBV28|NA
CASSQGRGNSPLHF
TGTGCCAGCAGTCAAGGAAGGGGTAATTCACCCCTCCACTTT
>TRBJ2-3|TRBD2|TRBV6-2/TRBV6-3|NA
CASSYSGLAGGGLTDTQYF
TGTGCCAGCAGTTACTCGGGACTAGCGGGAGGGGGGCTCACAGATACGCAGTATTTT
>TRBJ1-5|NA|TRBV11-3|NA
CASSLLRAGVCSNQPQHF
TGTGCCAGCAGCCTACTACGGGCAGGGGTCTGTAGCAATCAGCCCCAGCATTTT
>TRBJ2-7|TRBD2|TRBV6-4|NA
CASRPSRGRVPYEQYF
TGTGCCAGCAGACCCTCTCGGGGGAGGGTACCCTACGAGCAGTACTTC
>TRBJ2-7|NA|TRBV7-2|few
CASSLVFRDEQYF
TGTGCCAGCAGCTTAGTATTTCGGGACGAGCAGTACTTC
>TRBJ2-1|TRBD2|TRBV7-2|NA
CASSPSGKYNEQFF
TGTGCCAGCAGCCCTAGCGGGAAGTACAATGAGCAGTTCTTC
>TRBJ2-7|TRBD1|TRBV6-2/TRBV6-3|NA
CASSYTLGTGTYEQYF
TGTGCCAGCAGTTACACCCTTGGGACAGGGACCTACGAGCAGTACTTC
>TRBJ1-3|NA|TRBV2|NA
CASSPRPSSGNTIYF
TGTGCCAGCAGTCCTAGACCCAGCTCTGGAAACACCATATATTTT
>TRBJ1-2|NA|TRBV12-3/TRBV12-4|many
CASSLWGDYGYTF
TGTGCCAGCAGTTTATGGGGCGATTATGGCTACACCTTC
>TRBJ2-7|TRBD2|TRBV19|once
CASSMGTSGSHEQYF
TGTGCCAGTAGTATGGGGACTAGCGGGAGTCACGAGCAGTACTTC
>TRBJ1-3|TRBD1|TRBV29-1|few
CSVQWTGFSGNTIYF
TGCAGCGTCCAATGGACAGGTTTCTCTGGAAACACCATATATTTT
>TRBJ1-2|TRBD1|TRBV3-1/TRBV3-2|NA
CASSQDDRVGGYTF
TGTGCCAGCAGCCAAGATGACAGGGTCGGGGGCTACACCTTC
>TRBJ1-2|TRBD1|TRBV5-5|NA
CASSPGQGANYGYTF
TGTGCCAGCAGCCCTGGACAGGGGGCCAACTATGGCTACACCTTC
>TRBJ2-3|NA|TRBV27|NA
CASSLKLGTDTQYF
TGTGCCAGCAGTTTAAAGCTAGGCACAGATACGCAGTATTTT
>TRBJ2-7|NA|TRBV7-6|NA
CASSYGGLPYEQYF
TGTGCCAGCAGCTACGGGGGACTCCCCTACGAGCAGTACTTC
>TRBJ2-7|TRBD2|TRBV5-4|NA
CASSWRGGQVEQYF
TGTGCCAGCAGCTGGCGGGGGGGCCAAGTCGAGCAGTACTTC
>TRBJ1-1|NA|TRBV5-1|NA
CASSLTPGVNTEAFF
TGCGCCAGCAGCTTAACGCCAGGGGTGAACACTGAAGCTTTCTTT
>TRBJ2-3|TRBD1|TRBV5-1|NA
CASSLDRGGTDTQYF
TGCGCCAGCAGCTTGGACAGGGGCGGGACAGATACGCAGTATTTT
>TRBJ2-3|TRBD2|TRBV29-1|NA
CSVEEGLGDTQYF
TGCAGCGTTGAAGAGGGACTAGGAGATACGCAGTATTTT
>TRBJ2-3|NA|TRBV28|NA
CASSSGVTFGTDTQYF
TGTGCCAGCAGTTCGGGTGTAACGTTTGGCACAGATACGCAGTATTTT
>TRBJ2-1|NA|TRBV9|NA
CASSVARADEQFF
TGTGCCAGCAGCGTAGCCAGGGCTGATGAGCAGTTCTTC
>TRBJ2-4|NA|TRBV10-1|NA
CASSASFGAKNIQYF
TGCGCCAGCAGTGCTAGTTTTGGAGCCAAAAACATTCAGTACTTC
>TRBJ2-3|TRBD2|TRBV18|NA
CASSPPSSGRSDTQYF
TGTGCCAGCTCACCACCGTCTAGCGGGAGATCAGATACGCAGTATTTT
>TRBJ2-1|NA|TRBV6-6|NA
CASSYLTGDYNEQFF
TGTGCCAGCAGTTACCTGACAGGAGACTACAATGAGCAGTTCTTC
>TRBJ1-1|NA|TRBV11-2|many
CASSLGQNTEAFF
TGTGCCAGCAGCTTAGGTCAGAACACTGAAGCTTTCTTT
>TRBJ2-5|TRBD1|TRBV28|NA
CASSLSRQGVSGPKETQYF
TGTGCCAGCAGTTTATCGAGACAGGGGGTATCGGGGCCCAAAGAGACCCAGTACTTC
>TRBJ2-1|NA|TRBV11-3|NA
CASSLDPGDEQFF
TGTGCCAGCAGCTTAGATCCGGGGGATGAGCAGTTCTTC
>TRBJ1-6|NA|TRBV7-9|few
CASSFRENNSPLHF
TGTGCCAGCAGCTTTCGGGAAAATAATTCACCCCTCCACTTT
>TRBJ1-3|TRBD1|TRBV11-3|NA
CASSLGAGTGSSGNTIYF
TGTGCCAGCAGCTTAGGCGCTGGGACAGGGAGCTCTGGAAACACCATATATTTT
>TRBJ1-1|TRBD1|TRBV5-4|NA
CASSSGDREGTEAFF
TGTGCCAGCAGCTCGGGGGACAGGGAAGGCACTGAAGCTTTCTTT
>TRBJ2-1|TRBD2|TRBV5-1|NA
CASSSLAGGLANEQFF
TGCGCCAGCAGCTCACTAGCGGGAGGGCTGGCCAATGAGCAGTTCTTC
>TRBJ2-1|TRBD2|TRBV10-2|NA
CASEDTSAEQFF
TGCGCCAGCGAGGACACTAGCGCCGAGCAGTTCTTC
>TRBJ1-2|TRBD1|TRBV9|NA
CASSARRTGPGRAYGYTF
TGTGCCAGCAGCGCCCGACGGACAGGGCCTGGAAGGGCCTATGGCTACACCTTC
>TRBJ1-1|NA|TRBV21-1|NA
CASSTSGDTNTEAFF
TGTGCCAGCAGCACGTCAGGGGATACGAACACTGAAGCTTTCTTT
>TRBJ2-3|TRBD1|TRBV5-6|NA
CASYYRGADTQYF
TGTGCCAGTTATTACAGGGGCGCAGATACGCAGTATTTT
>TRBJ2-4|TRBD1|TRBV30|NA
CAWSGTGEGNIQYF
TGTGCCTGGAGTGGGACAGGGGAGGGAAACATTCAGTACTTC
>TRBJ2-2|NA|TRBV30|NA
CAWSGGAGADGELFF
TGTGCCTGGAGTGGGGGTGCAGGGGCGGACGGGGAGCTGTTTTTT
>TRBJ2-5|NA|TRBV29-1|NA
CSVKRTPEETQYF
TGCAGCGTGAAGAGGACTCCCGAGGAGACCCAGTACTTC
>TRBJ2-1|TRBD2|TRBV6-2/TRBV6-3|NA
CASSYSEASGSSYNEQFF
TGTGCCAGCAGTTACTCGGAGGCTAGCGGGAGCTCCTACAATGAGCAGTTCTTC
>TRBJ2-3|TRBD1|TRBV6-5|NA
CASSSGGGITDTQYF
TGTGCCAGCAGCTCAGGGGGCGGAATCACAGATACGCAGTATTTT
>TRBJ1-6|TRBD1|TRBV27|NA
CASGSTGFYNSPLHF
TGTGCCAGCGGGTCGACAGGGTTTTATAATTCACCCCTCCACTTT
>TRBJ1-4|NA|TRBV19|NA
CASSIAPGGEKLFF
TGTGCCAGTAGTATAGCCCCCGGAGGGGAAAAACTGTTTTTT
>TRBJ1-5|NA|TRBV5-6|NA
CASSRGVNQPQHF
TGTGCCAGCAGCCGGGGGGTAAATCAGCCCCAGCATTTT
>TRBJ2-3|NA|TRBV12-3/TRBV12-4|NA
CASGRDFTDTQYF
TGTGCCAGCGGCCGGGACTTTACAGATACGCAGTATTTT
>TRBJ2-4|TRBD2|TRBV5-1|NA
CASSYASGNTKNIQYF
TGCGCCAGCAGCTACGCTAGCGGGAACACCAAAAACATTCAGTACTTC
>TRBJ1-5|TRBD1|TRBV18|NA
CASSPMGQAAQHF
TGTGCCAGCTCACCAATGGGACAGGCGGCCCAGCATTTT
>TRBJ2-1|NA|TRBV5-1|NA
CASSFRESSYNEQFF
TGCGCCAGCAGCTTTCGGGAGAGCTCCTACAATGAGCAGTTCTTC
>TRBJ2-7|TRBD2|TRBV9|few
CASSSEGLGSYEQYF
TGTGCCAGCAGCTCAGAGGGACTAGGCTCCTACGAGCAGTACTTC
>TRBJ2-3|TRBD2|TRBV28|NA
CASNGLAGTDTQYF
TGTGCCAGCAATGGGCTAGCGGGCACAGATACGCAGTATTTT
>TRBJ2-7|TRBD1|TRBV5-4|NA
CASSLEGQGPYEQYF
TGTGCCAGCAGCTTGGAGGGACAGGGGCCCTACGAGCAGTACTTC
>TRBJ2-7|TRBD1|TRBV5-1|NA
CASRPGTGLYEQYF
TGCGCCAGCCGCCCCGGGACAGGCCTTTACGAGCAGTACTTC
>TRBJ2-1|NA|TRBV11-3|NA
CASSLESGNLNNEQFF
TGTGCCAGCAGCTTAGAATCAGGGAATTTGAACAATGAGCAGTTCTTC
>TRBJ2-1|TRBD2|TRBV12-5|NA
CASGAETGLAGGTSEQFF
TGTGCTAGTGGTGCAGAAACGGGACTAGCGGGAGGAACGAGTGAGCAGTTCTTC